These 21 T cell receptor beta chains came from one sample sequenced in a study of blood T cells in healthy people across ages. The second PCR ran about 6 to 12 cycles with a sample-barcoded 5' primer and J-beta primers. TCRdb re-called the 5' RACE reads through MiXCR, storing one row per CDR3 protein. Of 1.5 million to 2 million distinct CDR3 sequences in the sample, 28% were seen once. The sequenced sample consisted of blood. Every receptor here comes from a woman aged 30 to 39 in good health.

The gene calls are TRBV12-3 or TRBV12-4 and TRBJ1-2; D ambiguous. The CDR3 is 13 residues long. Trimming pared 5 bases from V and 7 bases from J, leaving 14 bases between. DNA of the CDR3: TGTGCCAGCAGTCATCGCAGACTAGGTGGCTACACCTTC. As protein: CASSHRRLGGYTF.

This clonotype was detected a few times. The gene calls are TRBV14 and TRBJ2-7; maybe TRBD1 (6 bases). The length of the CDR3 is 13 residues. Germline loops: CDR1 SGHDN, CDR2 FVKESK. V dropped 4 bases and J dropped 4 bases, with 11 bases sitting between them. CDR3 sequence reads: CASSPGHLYEQYF. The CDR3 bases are TGTGCCAGCAGCCCGGGACATCTATACGAGCAGTACTTC.

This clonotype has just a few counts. CDR3 residues: CASSLDRNVLTF. The CDR3 DNA sequence: TGTGCCAGCAGCTTAGATCGGAACGTCCTGACTTTC. The genes are TRBV7-6 and TRBJ2-6; no firm D call. Trimming pared 1 base from V and 10 bases from J, leaving 5 bases between. The CDR3 spans 12 residues. CDR1 is SGHVS, CDR2 FNYEAQ, per germline.

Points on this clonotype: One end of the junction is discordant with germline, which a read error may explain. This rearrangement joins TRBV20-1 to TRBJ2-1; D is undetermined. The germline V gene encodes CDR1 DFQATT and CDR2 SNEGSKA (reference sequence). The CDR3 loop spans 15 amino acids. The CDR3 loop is CSVRRPLGSYNEQFF. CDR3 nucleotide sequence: TGCAGTGTTAGAAGGCCTCTTGGCTCCTACAATGAGCAGTTCTTC.

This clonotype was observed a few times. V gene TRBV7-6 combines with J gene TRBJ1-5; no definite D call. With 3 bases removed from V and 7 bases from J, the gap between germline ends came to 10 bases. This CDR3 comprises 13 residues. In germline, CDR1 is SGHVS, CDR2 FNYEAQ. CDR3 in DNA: TGTGCCAGCAGCTTGGGTATCTTGCAGCCCCAGCATTTT. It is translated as CASSLGILQPQHF.

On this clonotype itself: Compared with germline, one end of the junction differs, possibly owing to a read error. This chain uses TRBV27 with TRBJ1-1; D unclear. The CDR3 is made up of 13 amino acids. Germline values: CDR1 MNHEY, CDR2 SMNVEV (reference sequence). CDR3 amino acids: CASSPRLKTEAFF. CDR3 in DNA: TGTGCCAGCAGCCCTCGTTTGAAAACTGAAGCTTTCTTT.

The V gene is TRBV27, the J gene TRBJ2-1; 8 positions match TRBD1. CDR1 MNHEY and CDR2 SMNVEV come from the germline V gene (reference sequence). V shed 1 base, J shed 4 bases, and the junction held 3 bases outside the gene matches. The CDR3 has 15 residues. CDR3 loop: CASSLLGTGYNEQFF. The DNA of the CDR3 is TGTGCCAGCAGTTTATTGGGGACAGGATACAATGAGCAGTTCTTC.

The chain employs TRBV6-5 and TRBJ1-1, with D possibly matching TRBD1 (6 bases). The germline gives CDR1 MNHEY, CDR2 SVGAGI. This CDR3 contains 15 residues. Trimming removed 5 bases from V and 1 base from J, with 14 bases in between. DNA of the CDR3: TGTGCCAGCAGTCACAGGGATTCCGGGAACACTGAAGCTTTCTTT. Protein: CASSHRDSGNTEAFF.

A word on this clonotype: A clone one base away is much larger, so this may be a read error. The chain's CDR3 is CSAREVPGTLDNEQFF. The CDR3 nucleotides read TGCAGTGCTAGAGAGGTCCCTGGGACTCTTGACAATGAGCAGTTCTTC. V gene TRBV20-1 combines with J gene TRBJ2-1; D might be TRBD2 (6 bases). CDR1 and CDR2 (germline): DFQATT, SNEGSKA (reference sequence). CDR3 length: 16 residues. V was cut by 0 bases and J by 5 bases, with 17 bases left in between.

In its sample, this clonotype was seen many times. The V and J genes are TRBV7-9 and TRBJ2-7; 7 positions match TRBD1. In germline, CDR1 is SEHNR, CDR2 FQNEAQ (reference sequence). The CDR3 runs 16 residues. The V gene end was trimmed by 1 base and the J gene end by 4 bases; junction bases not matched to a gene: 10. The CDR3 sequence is CASSLEPGQRFYEQYF. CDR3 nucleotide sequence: TGTGCCAGCAGCTTAGAGCCGGGACAGAGGTTTTACGAGCAGTACTTC.

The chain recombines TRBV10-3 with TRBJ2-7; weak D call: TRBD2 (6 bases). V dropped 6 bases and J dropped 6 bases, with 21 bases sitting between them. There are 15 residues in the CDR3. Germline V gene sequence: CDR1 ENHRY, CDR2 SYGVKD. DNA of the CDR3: TGTGCCATCAGCGAGAAGAGGGAGGTCGGTCGCGAGCAGTACTTC. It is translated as CAISEKREVGREQYF.

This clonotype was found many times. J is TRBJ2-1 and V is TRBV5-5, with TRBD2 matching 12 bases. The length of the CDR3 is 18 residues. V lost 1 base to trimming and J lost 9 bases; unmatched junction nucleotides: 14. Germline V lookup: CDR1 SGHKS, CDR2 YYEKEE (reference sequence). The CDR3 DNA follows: TGTGCCAGCAGCTTGAGCTTGTCTAGCGGGGGGGCCGCCGGTGAGCAGTTCTTC. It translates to CASSLSLSSGGAAGEQFF.

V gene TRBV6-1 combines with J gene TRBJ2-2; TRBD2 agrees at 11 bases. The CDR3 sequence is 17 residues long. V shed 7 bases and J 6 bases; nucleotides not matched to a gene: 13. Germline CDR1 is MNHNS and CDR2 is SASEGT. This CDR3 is CASTLTSGGPGAGELFF. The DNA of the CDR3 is TGTGCCAGCACCCTCACTAGCGGGGGCCCCGGGGCCGGGGAGCTGTTTTTT.

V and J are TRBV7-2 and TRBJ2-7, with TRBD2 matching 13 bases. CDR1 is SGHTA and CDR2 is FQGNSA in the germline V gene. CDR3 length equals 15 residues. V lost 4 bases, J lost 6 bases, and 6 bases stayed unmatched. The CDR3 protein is CASSYRTSGSSEQYF. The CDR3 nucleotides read TGTGCCAGCAGCTACCGGACTAGCGGGAGCTCCGAGCAGTACTTC.

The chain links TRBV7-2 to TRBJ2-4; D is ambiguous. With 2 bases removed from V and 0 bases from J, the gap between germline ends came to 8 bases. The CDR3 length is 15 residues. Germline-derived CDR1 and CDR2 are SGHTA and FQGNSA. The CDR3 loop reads CASSLTRTAKNIQYF. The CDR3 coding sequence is TGTGCCAGCAGCTTAACCAGGACAGCCAAAAACATTCAGTACTTC.

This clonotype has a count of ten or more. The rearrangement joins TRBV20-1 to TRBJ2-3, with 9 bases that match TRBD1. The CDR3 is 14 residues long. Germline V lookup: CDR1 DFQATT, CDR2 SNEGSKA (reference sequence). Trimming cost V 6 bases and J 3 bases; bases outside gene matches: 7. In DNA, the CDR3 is TGCAGTGCCCCGGACAGGGGAGGGACAGATACGCAGTATTTT. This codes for CSAPDRGGTDTQYF.

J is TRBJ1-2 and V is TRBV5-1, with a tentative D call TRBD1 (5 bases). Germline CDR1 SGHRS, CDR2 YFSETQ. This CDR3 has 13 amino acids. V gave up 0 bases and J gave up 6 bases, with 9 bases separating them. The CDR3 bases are TGCGCCAGCAGCTTGGAGGGGAAGGATGGCTACACCTTC. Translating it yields CASSLEGKDGYTF.

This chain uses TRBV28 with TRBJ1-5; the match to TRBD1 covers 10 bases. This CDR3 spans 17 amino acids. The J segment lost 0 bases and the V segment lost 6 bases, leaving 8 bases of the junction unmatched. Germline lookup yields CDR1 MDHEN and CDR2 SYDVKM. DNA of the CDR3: TGTGCCAGCAGAAACCCGGGACAGGGGTATAGCAATCAGCCCCAGCATTTT. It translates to CASRNPGQGYSNQPQHF.

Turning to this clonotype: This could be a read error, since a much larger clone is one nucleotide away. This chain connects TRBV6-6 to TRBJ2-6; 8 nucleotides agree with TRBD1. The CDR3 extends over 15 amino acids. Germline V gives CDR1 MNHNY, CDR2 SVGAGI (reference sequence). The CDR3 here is CASRTGDSGANVRTF. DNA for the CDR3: TGTGCCAGCAGGACAGGGGACTCTGGGGCCAACGTCCGGACTTTC.

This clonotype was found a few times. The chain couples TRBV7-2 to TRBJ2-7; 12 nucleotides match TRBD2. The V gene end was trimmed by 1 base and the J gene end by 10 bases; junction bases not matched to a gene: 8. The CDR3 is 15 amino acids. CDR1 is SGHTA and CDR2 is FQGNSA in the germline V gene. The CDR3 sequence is CASSLGAGLAGTQYF. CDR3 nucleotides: TGTGCCAGCAGCTTAGGTGCGGGACTAGCGGGTACCCAGTACTTC.

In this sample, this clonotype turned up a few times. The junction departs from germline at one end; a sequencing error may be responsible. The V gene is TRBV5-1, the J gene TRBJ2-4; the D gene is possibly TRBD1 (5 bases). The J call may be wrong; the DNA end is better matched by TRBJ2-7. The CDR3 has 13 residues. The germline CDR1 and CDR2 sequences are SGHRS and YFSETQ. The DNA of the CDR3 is TGCGCCAGCAACTTGGCAGGGTCCTACGAGCAGTACTTC. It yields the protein CASNLAGSYEQYF.